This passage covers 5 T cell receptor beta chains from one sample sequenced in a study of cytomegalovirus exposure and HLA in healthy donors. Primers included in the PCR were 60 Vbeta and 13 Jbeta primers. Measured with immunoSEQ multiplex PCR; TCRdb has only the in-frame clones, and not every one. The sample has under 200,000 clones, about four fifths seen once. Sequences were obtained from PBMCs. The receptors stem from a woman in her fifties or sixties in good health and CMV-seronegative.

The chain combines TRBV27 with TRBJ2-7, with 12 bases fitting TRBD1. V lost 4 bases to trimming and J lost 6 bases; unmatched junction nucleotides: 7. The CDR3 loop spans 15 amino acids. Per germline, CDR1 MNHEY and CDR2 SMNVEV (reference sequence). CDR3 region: CASSSPPGQGAEQYF. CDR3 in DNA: TGTGCCAGCAGTTCCCCCCCGGGACAGGGGGCCGAGCAGTACTTC.

DNA for the CDR3: TGTGCCTGGAGTTCCAACAGGGGGCTTTATGGCTACACCTTC. It translates to CAWSSNRGLYGYTF. The V and J genes are TRBV30 and TRBJ1-2; 9 bases fit TRBD1. In germline, CDR1 is GTSNPN, CDR2 SVGIG (reference sequence). The CDR3 is 14 amino acids. V lost 2 bases to trimming and J lost 5 bases; unmatched junction nucleotides: 6.

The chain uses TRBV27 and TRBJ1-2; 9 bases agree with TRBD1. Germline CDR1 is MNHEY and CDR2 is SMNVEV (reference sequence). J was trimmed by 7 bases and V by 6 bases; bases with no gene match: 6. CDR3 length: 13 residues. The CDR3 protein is CASRSQGAVGYTF. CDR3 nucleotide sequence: TGTGCCAGCAGGTCACAGGGGGCCGTTGGCTACACCTTC.

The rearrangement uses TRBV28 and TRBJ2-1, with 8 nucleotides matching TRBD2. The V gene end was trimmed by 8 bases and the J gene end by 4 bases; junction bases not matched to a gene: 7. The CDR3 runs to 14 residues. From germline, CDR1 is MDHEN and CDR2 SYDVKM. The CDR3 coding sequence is TGTGCCAGCCGATCGGGAGGGGCTTACAATGAGCAGTTCTTC. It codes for CASRSGGAYNEQFF.

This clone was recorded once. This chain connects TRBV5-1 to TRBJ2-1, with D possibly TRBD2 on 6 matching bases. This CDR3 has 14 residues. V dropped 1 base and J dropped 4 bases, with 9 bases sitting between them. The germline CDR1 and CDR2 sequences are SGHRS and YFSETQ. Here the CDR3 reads CASSLTGEYNEQFF. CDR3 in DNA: TGCGCCAGCAGCTTGACGGGGGAATACAATGAGCAGTTCTTC.